The 2 T cell receptor beta chains in this list originate from one sample, sequenced in a study of blood T cell repertoires in COVID-19 (dated by TCRdb to the early 2020s). The library relied on the immunoSEQ multiplex PCR assay. Drawn from immuneACCESS, this table holds only the in-frame rearrangements with V and J called that TCRdb kept. Clones are partly lost; checked studies trace under half to an unresolved V gene and leave the rest unexplained. This sample comprises about 370,000 clones, roughly 90% of them detected only once. Jointly, the top ten make up 3% of the sample. Sequenced input: peripheral blood. Source of these receptors: a woman in her twenties or thirties with COVID-19, enrolled during active disease.

The genes are TRBV5-1 and TRBJ1-1; D remains ambiguous. The CDR3 runs 13 residues. Germline V lookup: CDR1 SGHRS, CDR2 YFSETQ. The V end was cut by 1 base, the J end by 4 bases, with 8 bases between. The CDR3 DNA sequence: TGCGCCAGCAGCTTGTTAGCTGGCACTGAAGCTTTCTTT. Its translation is CASSLLAGTEAFF.

The chain carries TRBV19 and TRBJ2-2; D is perhaps TRBD1 (6 bases). V was cut by 4 bases and J by 7 bases, with 10 bases left in between. This CDR3 region has 13 residues. The germline gives CDR1 LNHDA, CDR2 SQIVND (reference sequence). Here the CDR3 reads CASSKNRVGELFF. DNA for the CDR3: TGTGCCAGTAGTAAAAACAGGGTCGGGGAGCTGTTTTTT.